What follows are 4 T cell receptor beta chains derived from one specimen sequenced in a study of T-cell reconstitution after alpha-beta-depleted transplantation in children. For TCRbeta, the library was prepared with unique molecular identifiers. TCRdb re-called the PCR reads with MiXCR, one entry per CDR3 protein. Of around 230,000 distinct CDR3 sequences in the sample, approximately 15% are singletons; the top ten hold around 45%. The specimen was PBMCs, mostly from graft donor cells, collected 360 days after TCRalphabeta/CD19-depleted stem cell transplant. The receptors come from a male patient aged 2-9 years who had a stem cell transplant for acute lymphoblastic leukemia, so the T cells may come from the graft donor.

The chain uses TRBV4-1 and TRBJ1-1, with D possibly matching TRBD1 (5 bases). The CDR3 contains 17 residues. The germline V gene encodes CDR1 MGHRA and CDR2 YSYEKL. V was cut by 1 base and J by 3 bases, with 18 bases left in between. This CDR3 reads CASSQVELREMHTEAFF. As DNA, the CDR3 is TGCGCCAGCAGCCAAGTTGAACTCAGGGAAATGCACACTGAAGCTTTCTTT.

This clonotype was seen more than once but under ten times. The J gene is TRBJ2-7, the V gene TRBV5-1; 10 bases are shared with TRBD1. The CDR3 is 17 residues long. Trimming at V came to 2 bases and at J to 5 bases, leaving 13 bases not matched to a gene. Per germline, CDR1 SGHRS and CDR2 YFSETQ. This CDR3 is CASSLDGQGGLVNEQYF. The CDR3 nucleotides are TGCGCCAGCAGCTTAGACGGACAGGGGGGTTTAGTCAACGAGCAGTACTTC. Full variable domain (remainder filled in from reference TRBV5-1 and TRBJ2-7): KAGVTQTPRYLIKTRGQQVTLSCSPISGHRSVSWYQQTPGQGLQFLFEYFSETQRNKGNFPGRFSGRQFSNSRSEMNVSTLELGDSALYLCASSLDGQGGLVNEQYFGPGTRLTVT.

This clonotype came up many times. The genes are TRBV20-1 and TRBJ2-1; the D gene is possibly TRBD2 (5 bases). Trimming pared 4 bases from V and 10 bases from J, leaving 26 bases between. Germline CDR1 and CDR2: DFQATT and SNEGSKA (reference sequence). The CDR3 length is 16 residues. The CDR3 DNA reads TGCAGTGCTACTCCAGCGGACTGGGGAAAGTCCGGCGAGCAGTTCTTC. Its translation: CSATPADWGKSGEQFF.

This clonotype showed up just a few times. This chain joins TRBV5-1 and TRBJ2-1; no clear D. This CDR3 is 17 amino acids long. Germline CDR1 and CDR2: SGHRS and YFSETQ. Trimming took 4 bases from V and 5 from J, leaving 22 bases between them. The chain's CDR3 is CASSRLPSRTANNEQFF. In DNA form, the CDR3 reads TGCGCCAGCAGCCGCCTCCCATCGAGGACCGCCAACAATGAGCAGTTCTTC.